The rows below give T cell receptor beta chains drawn from one sample of a study of T cell responses to AZD1222 COVID-19 vaccine. The table came from immunoSEQ multiplex PCR; TCRdb's copy has only in-frame clones and leaves some out. The data contain approximately 26,000 clones, roughly 85% of them seen just once; the ten biggest clones take up around 2.7%. The sequencing here drew on peripheral blood, taken 28 days after the second AZD1222 dose. These receptors were collected from an adult who received the AZD1222 COVID-19 vaccine. The CDR3 runs from the conserved cysteine through the conserved F or W. The D gene is left open where the match is weak. Expanded clones are given a class, and other clones once, few, many or no size at all.

D gene	V gene	J gene	clone size	CDR3 protein	CDR3 DNA
NA	TRBV7-8	TRBJ1-1	NA	CASGGRVNTEAFF	TGTGCCAGCGGTGGGAGGGTCAACACTGAAGCTTTCTTT
NA	TRBV5-1	TRBJ1-1	NA	CASSDQGSGTEAFF	TGCGCCAGCAGCGATCAGGGTTCGGGGACTGAAGCTTTCTTT
TRBD1	TRBV5-5	TRBJ1-3	NA	CASSQPGQGFPIYF	TGTGCCAGCAGTCAACCGGGACAGGGTTTTCCCATATATTTT
NA	TRBV19	TRBJ2-3	once	CASSNGGTDTQYF	TGTGCCAGTAGTAACGGGGGCACAGATACGCAGTATTTT
NA	TRBV5-1	TRBJ2-4	once	CASSSQGPQNIQYF	TGCGCCAGCAGCTCACAGGGACCCCAAAACATTCAGTACTTC
NA	TRBV5-6	TRBJ2-7	NA	CASSFNSGSFYEQYF	TGTGCCAGCAGCTTCAACTCGGGGAGTTTCTACGAGCAGTACTTC
NA	TRBV11-1	TRBJ2-3	NA	CASSDRGTDTQYF	TGTGCCAGCAGCGACAGAGGGACAGATACGCAGTATTTT
NA	TRBV5-1	TRBJ1-1	NA	CASSPQGGYTEAFF	TGCGCCAGCAGCCCTCAGGGAGGCTACACTGAAGCTTTCTTT
TRBD2	TRBV10-3	TRBJ2-7	NA	CASDRGEGYEQYF	TGTGCCAGCGATCGGGGGGAGGGCTACGAGCAGTACTTC
NA	TRBV29-1	TRBJ1-1	few	CSVRTQGSEAFF	TGCAGCGTTAGGACGCAAGGGTCTGAAGCTTTCTTT
NA	TRBV5-1	TRBJ1-3	NA	CASSPGPEGFGNTIYF	TGCGCCAGCAGCCCGGGTCCGGAAGGGTTCGGAAACACCATATATTTT
NA	TRBV6-4	TRBJ1-2	NA	CASTGTQKRSYTF	TGTGCCAGCACGGGGACACAAAAAAGAAGCTACACCTTC
TRBD1	TRBV19	TRBJ1-3	NA	CASNLGTGPGNTIYF	TGTGCCAGTAACCTCGGGACAGGGCCTGGAAACACCATATATTTT
TRBD2	TRBV7-9	TRBJ2-1	NA	CASSLEAGIYNEQFF	TGTGCCAGCAGCTTAGAAGCGGGGATCTACAATGAGCAGTTCTTC
NA	TRBV19	TRBJ1-4	NA	CASSLDTVGEKLFF	TGTGCCAGTAGTCTTGACACTGTCGGAGAAAAACTGTTTTTT
NA	TRBV4-3	TRBJ2-7	NA	CASSQVAGITYEQYF	TGCGCCAGCAGCCAGGTGGCGGGGATCACCTACGAGCAGTACTTC
NA	TRBV7-2	TRBJ2-7	NA	CASSLAVGSLHEQYF	TGTGCCAGCAGCTTAGCGGTTGGCAGTCTGCACGAGCAGTACTTC
NA	TRBV3-1/TRBV3-2	TRBJ1-2	NA	CASSHGGRKNRGYTF	TGTGCCAGCAGCCATGGGGGACGCAAAAACCGTGGCTACACCTTC
NA	TRBV7-2	TRBJ1-2	NA	CASSHGTKDGYTF	TGTGCCAGCAGTCACGGGACAAAAGATGGCTACACCTTC
NA	TRBV19	TRBJ1-1	few	CASSAQGSRTEAFF	TGTGCCAGTAGTGCCCAGGGTTCCCGGACTGAAGCTTTCTTT
NA	TRBV2	TRBJ1-1	NA	CASSGAMGTEAFF	TGTGCCAGCAGTGGTGCCATGGGCACTGAAGCTTTCTTT
TRBD1	TRBV27	TRBJ1-2	once	CASSETRGLAGYTF	TGTGCCAGCAGTGAGACAAGGGGGCTCGCTGGCTACACCTTC
NA	TRBV25-1	TRBJ1-2	NA	CASTGNYGYTF	TGTGCCAGCACTGGGAACTATGGCTACACCTTC
NA	TRBV27	TRBJ1-2	NA	CASSPRGIEGYTF	TGTGCCAGCAGCCCCAGGGGCATTGAAGGCTACACCTTC
TRBD1	TRBV19	TRBJ1-6	few	CASSISTGGLSPLHF	TGTGCCAGTAGTATATCTACAGGGGGTTTGTCACCCCTCCACTTT
NA	TRBV12-3/TRBV12-4	TRBJ2-7	NA	CASSLEPLQQYF	TGTGCCAGCAGTTTAGAGCCGCTACAGCAGTACTTC
NA	TRBV6-1	TRBJ1-6	NA	CASSERGNSPLHF	TGTGCCAGCAGTGAACGGGGTAATTCACCCCTCCACTTT
NA	TRBV7-6	TRBJ2-3	NA	CASSPGGRTDTQYF	TGTGCCAGCAGCCCCGGGGGGCGCACAGATACGCAGTATTTT
NA	TRBV15	TRBJ1-2	few	CATSRDLVALQGVGGYTF	TGTGCCACCAGCAGAGATCTTGTAGCCCTACAGGGTGTTGGTGGCTACACCTTC
TRBD1	TRBV24-1	TRBJ1-2	once	CATSDQGQVETYGYTF	TGTGCCACCAGTGACCAGGGACAGGTTGAAACCTATGGCTACACCTTC
TRBD1	TRBV6-2/TRBV6-3	TRBJ2-2	NA	CASSSPGTGNTGELFF	TGTGCCAGCAGTAGCCCCGGGACAGGGAACACCGGGGAGCTGTTTTTT
TRBD2	TRBV5-1	TRBJ2-6	NA	CASSHEAGAGANVLTF	TGCGCCAGCAGCCACGAAGCGGGGGCTGGGGCCAACGTCCTGACTTTC